The rows below give T cell receptor beta chains drawn from one sample of a study of patients and donors after allogeneic stem cell transplantation. TCRdb analysed the RT-PCR reads with MiXCR anew, one entry per CDR3 protein. This table holds some 60,000 distinct CDR3 sequences, about 14% found once. Sequencing input: blood, either unsorted or a sorted T cell fraction (not recorded which). These receptors originate from a human donor who was either an allogeneic HSCT recipient or a stem cell or donor lymphocyte infusion donor (not recorded which). It is not recorded whose cells these are; they may come from a transplant donor. CDR3s include the opening cysteine and the closing phenylalanine or tryptophan. D genes are given only for firm matches. A clone size is listed for some rows: how often the clone was seen (once, few, many), or a class if it is expanded.

j_call | v_call | d_call | clone_size | cdr3_nt | cdr3_aa
TRBJ2-5 | TRBV6-5 | TRBD2 | few | TGTGCCAGCATCCGACAAGCGGGACTACAAGAGACCCAGTACTTC | CASIRQAGLQETQYF
TRBJ2-5 | TRBV20-1 | NA | few | TGCAGTGCTTTAGACAGTCAAGAGACCCAGTACTTC | CSALDSQETQYF
TRBJ1-1 | TRBV15 | NA | many | TGTGCCACCCTCGGGGTAGTTGAAGCTTTCTTT | CATLGVVEAFF
TRBJ2-1 | TRBV7-8 | TRBD2 | NA | TGTGCCAGCAGCCTACCTTGGACTAGCGGGAGTCTAGGTGTCAATGAGCAGTTCTTC | CASSLPWTSGSLGVNEQFF
TRBJ2-7 | TRBV19 | TRBD2 | NA | TGTGCCAGTAGTCCCCGCAGCGGGATCCACTACGAGCAGTACTTC | CASSPRSGIHYEQYF
TRBJ2-7 | TRBV6-5 | TRBD2 | NA | TGTGCCAGCAGCCTAGCGGGAGGATTTTTCGAGCAGTACTTC | CASSLAGGFFEQYF
TRBJ1-1 | TRBV14 | NA | medium-sized | TGTGCCAGCAGCCATAAGGGAGGCAGGGGCCCTGAAGCTTTCTTT | CASSHKGGRGPEAFF
TRBJ2-1 | TRBV11-3 | NA | NA | TGTGCCAGCAGCCGTCGGGGAACCTCATTGAGCAATGAGCAGTTCTTC | CASSRRGTSLSNEQFF
TRBJ1-3 | TRBV7-8 | NA | NA | TGTGCCAGCAGCTTACAAACTTCTGGAAACACCATATATTTT | CASSLQTSGNTIYF
TRBJ2-7 | TRBV5-1 | TRBD2 | NA | TGCGCCAGCAGCCTATTACTAGCGGGAGGGAACTACGAGCAGTACTTC | CASSLLLAGGNYEQYF
TRBJ2-3 | TRBV20-1 | TRBD2 | NA | TGCAGTGCTCAAAGGCCCAAAGCGGGAGTAACAGATACGCAGTATTTT | CSAQRPKAGVTDTQYF
TRBJ1-4 | TRBV3-1 | NA | medium-sized | TGTGCCAGCAGACAGGGACGGACGGAGTCTAATGAAAAACTGTTTTTT | CASRQGRTESNEKLFF
TRBJ1-1 | TRBV21-1 | NA | NA | TGTGCCAGCAAGGCGGCAGGGAACACTGAAGCTTTCTTT | CASKAAGNTEAFF
TRBJ2-3 | TRBV2 | NA | NA | TGTGCCAGCAGCCTCACAGGTTCCTATAGCACAGATACGCAGTATTTT | CASSLTGSYSTDTQYF
TRBJ2-1 | TRBV20-1 | TRBD2 | few | TGCAGTGCTGGGGGGACTAGCCCGGCGATCAATGAGCAGTTCTTC | CSAGGTSPAINEQFF
TRBJ2-2 | TRBV12-3/TRBV12-4 | NA | few | TGTGCCAGCAGCCCCTATCTCACCGGGGAGCTGTTTTTT | CASSPYLTGELFF
TRBJ2-7 | TRBV12-3/TRBV12-4 | TRBD2 | NA | TGTGCCAGCAGTTGGCACCTACTAGCGGGAGATACCTACGAGCAGTACTTC | CASSWHLLAGDTYEQYF
TRBJ2-3 | TRBV12-3/TRBV12-4 | NA | NA | TGTGCCAGCAGTCACCCTAGCCAAGGGGGGGGTAGGGCAGATACGCAGTATTTT | CASSHPSQGGGRADTQYF
TRBJ2-3 | TRBV11-3 | NA | NA | TGTGCCAGCAGCTTGAACACCTACACAGATACGCAGTATTTT | CASSLNTYTDTQYF
TRBJ2-7 | TRBV12-3/TRBV12-4 | TRBD1 | many | TGTGCCAGCAGTTTAGCGAGAACCAGGGGGGAGCAGTACTTC | CASSLARTRGEQYF
TRBJ2-1 | TRBV7-8 | TRBD2 | few | TGTGCCAGCAGCCCAGGGAGGGACTTCTCCTACAATGAGCAGTTCTTC | CASSPGRDFSYNEQFF
TRBJ2-7 | TRBV20-1 | TRBD2 | NA | TGCAGTGCTGCAACCGCCGGGACTAGCAGCTACGAGCAGTACTTC | CSAATAGTSSYEQYF
TRBJ2-7 | TRBV4-2 | TRBD2 | few | TGTGCCAGCAGCCAAGAATTGGGGACTAGCACCTACGAGCAGTACTTC | CASSQELGTSTYEQYF
TRBJ2-7 | TRBV5-1 | NA | many | TGCGCCAGCAGCTTGGGTGACGGGGCCTACGAGCAGTACTTC | CASSLGDGAYEQYF
TRBJ2-7 | TRBV14 | TRBD1 | NA | TGTGCCAGCAGCCGAGCCTCCGGGACAGGGGGGCGTTCCTACGAGCAGTACTTC | CASSRASGTGGRSYEQYF
TRBJ2-7 | TRBV20-1 | TRBD1 | few | TGCAGTGCTAGGCTAACAGGGGTCTACGAGCAGTACTTC | CSARLTGVYEQYF
TRBJ1-1 | TRBV13 | NA | many | TGTGCCAGCAGCTCGTTTATCAGGGGCACTGAAGCTTTCTTT | CASSSFIRGTEAFF
TRBJ2-6 | TRBV7-8 | NA | few | TGTGCCAGCAGCTTAGCCGGCGGGGGGGCCAACGTCCTGACTTTC | CASSLAGGGANVLTF
TRBJ1-1 | TRBV5-1 | NA | many | TGCGCCAGCAGGGGGGGAAGCACTGAAGCTTTCTTT | CASRGGSTEAFF
TRBJ2-1 | TRBV20-1 | TRBD2 | NA | TGCAGTGCTAGAGATACCGGGACTAGCGCCTTCTACAATGAGCAGTTCTTC | CSARDTGTSAFYNEQFF
TRBJ2-2 | TRBV16 | NA | NA | TGTGCCAGCAGCCAATCGGGCAGCGGGGAGCTGTTTTTT | CASSQSGSGELFF
TRBJ2-5 | TRBV7-8 | NA | few | TGTGCCAGCAGCTTAGAACACGAGACCCAGTACTTC | CASSLEHETQYF
TRBJ2-3 | TRBV10-3 | TRBD2 | few | TGTGCCATCAAAACTAGCGGCGACACAGATACGCAGTATTTT | CAIKTSGDTDTQYF
TRBJ2-3 | TRBV7-3 | TRBD2 | NA | TGTGCCAGCAGCTTAACGGGAGGGGATACGCAGTATTTT | CASSLTGGDTQYF
TRBJ2-2 | TRBV12-3/TRBV12-4 | NA | few | TGTGCCAGCAGTTCCACCGGGGAGCTGTTTTTT | CASSSTGELFF
TRBJ1-3 | TRBV29-1 | NA | many | TGCAGCGTTTCAAGGGAAGACGGAAACACCATATATTTT | CSVSREDGNTIYF
TRBJ2-7 | TRBV5-5 | TRBD2 | many | TGTGCCAGCAGCTTTAGGGGAGGGGCTGGGGAGCAGTACTTC | CASSFRGGAGEQYF
TRBJ1-5 | TRBV20-1 | TRBD1 | NA | TGCAGTGCTAGTGTGGACAGGGGGTTTAGCAATCAGCCCCAGCATTTT | CSASVDRGFSNQPQHF
TRBJ1-2 | TRBV29-1 | NA | NA | TGCAGCGTGGCCGGGACATCTAACTATGGCTACACCTTC | CSVAGTSNYGYTF
TRBJ2-1 | TRBV6-6 | TRBD2 | NA | TGTGCCAGCAGTTACCTCGGAGCGGGAGGGTACAGTGGCTACAATGAGCAGTTCTTC | CASSYLGAGGYSGYNEQFF
TRBJ1-2 | TRBV29-1 | TRBD1 | many | TGCAGCGTAGCGACAGGGACTGGCTACACCTTC | CSVATGTGYTF
TRBJ2-1 | TRBV5-1 | TRBD2 | few | TGCGCCAGCAGCTTCGATCGACTAGCGGAAGAGTTCTTC | CASSFDRLAEEFF
TRBJ1-4 | TRBV7-8 | NA | NA | TGTGCCAGCAGCTTAGCGGACGAAAAGGGGTCGGAAAAACTGTTTTTT | CASSLADEKGSEKLFF